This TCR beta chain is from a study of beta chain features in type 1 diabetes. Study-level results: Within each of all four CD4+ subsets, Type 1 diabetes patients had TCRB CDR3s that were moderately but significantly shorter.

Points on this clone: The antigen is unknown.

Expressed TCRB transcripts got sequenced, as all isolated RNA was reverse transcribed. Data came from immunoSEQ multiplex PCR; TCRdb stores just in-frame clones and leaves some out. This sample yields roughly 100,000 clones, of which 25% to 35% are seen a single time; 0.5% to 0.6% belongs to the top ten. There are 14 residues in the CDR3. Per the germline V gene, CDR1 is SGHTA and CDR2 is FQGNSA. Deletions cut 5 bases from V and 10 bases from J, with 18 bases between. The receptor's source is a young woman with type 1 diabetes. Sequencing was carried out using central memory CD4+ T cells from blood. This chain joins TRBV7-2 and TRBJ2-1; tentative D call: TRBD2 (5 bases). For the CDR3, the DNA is TGTGCCAGCAGCCCCACGGCCTCACTAGGGGAGCAGTTCTTC. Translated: CASSPTASLGEQFF.